Below, 10 T cell receptor beta chains from the same sample are listed, as sequenced in a study of blood T cell repertoires in COVID-19. The assay was immunoSEQ multiplex PCR, and TCRdb's table has in-frame clones only and misses some. The table shows about 200,000 clones, with about 84% occurring only once. Sequencing was carried out using peripheral blood. All receptors derive from a person aged 70 to 85 with COVID-19, enrolled during active disease.

The chain employs TRBV27 and TRBJ2-7; 9 positions match TRBD2. Germline loops: CDR1 MNHEY, CDR2 SMNVEV (reference sequence). V lost 6 bases, J lost 0 bases, and 6 bases stayed unmatched. This CDR3 has 15 residues. The CDR3, as DNA: TGTGCCAGCAGACTAGCGGGCCTCAGCTCCTACGAGCAGTACTTC. It translates to CASRLAGLSSYEQYF.

The V gene is TRBV2, the J gene TRBJ2-1; 7 bases line up with TRBD1. The junction had 7 bases not matched to a gene; V was cut back by 6 bases and J by 2 bases. Germline V lookup: CDR1 SNHLY, CDR2 FYNNEI. CDR3 length: 15 residues. CDR3 DNA sequence: TGTGCCAGCAGCCCGACAGGGAACACCTACAATGAGCAGTTCTTC. Amino acid sequence: CASSPTGNTYNEQFF.

The chain recombines TRBV27 with TRBJ2-4, with D maybe TRBD1 (6 bases). CDR3 length equals 15 residues. CDR1 is MNHEY and CDR2 is SMNVEV in the germline V gene (reference sequence). V lost 3 bases and J lost 7, with 16 bases in between. CDR3 nucleotide sequence: TGTGCCAGCAGTTTTAACAGGGCCGAGGGGAACATTCAGTACTTC. The encoded protein is CASSFNRAEGNIQYF.

This chain joins TRBV5-1 and TRBJ2-3, with 14 bases identical to TRBD2. Germline CDR1 SGHRS, CDR2 YFSETQ. This CDR3 spans 18 amino acids. The ends lost 3 bases at V and 4 bases at J; junction bases unmatched: 10. The CDR3 DNA reads TGCGCCAGCAGCTCTGGGACTAGCGGGAGAACAGGGGCAGATACGCAGTATTTT. Its translation: CASSSGTSGRTGADTQYF. The complete variable domain, with remaining parts taken from reference TRBV5-1 and TRBJ2-3, reads KAGVTQTPRYLIKTRGQQVTLSCSPISGHRSVSWYQQTPGQGLQFLFEYFSETQRNKGNFPGRFSGRQFSNSRSEMNVSTLELGDSALYLCASSSGTSGRTGADTQYFGPGTRLTVL.

The chain employs TRBV30 and TRBJ2-7, with D possibly TRBD2 on 6 matching bases. Germline-derived CDR1 and CDR2 are GTSNPN and SVGIG (reference sequence). Deletions cut 8 bases from V and 3 bases from J, with 11 bases between. This CDR3 region has 11 residues. In DNA form, the CDR3 reads TGTGCCGGGGGACTCCTCTACGAGCAGTACTTC. This encodes CAGGLLYEQYF.

In its sample, this clone was seen a few times. The chain carries TRBV4-3 and TRBJ1-1; TRBD1 might be the D (6 bases). Between the trimmed V and J ends, which lost 2 bases and 0 bases, there was a span of 13 bases. This CDR3 is 16 amino acids long. Germline-derived CDR1 and CDR2 are LGHNA and YSLEER. The CDR3 DNA is TGCGCCAGCAGCCAATTGTTGGGGGCACTGAACACTGAAGCTTTCTTT. The encoded protein is CASSQLLGALNTEAFF.

This chain joins TRBV19 and TRBJ2-5, with D possibly TRBD2 on 5 matching bases. This CDR3 contains 16 residues. CDR1 is LNHDA, CDR2 SQIVND, per germline (reference sequence). The V end was cut by 2 bases, the J end by 2 bases, with 15 bases between. CDR3 sequence (DNA): TGTGCCAGTAGTATATCAATAGCGATACTACAAGAGACCCAGTACTTC. It yields the protein CASSISIAILQETQYF.

The rearrangement links TRBV6-5 to TRBJ2-2; D is uncertain. CDR1 is MNHEY, CDR2 SVGAGI, per germline. V was shortened by 6 bases and J by 1 base, with 9 bases between the two germline ends. The CDR3 loop spans 14 amino acids. CDR3 loop: CASRDGGNTGELFF. DNA for the CDR3: TGTGCCAGCAGAGATGGCGGGAACACCGGGGAGCTGTTTTTT.

The V gene is TRBV6-5, the J gene TRBJ1-1; a weak D match, TRBD1 (5 bases). The CDR3 contains 12 residues. The V end was cut by 6 bases, the J end by 4 bases, with 9 bases between. Germline CDR1 MNHEY, CDR2 SVGAGI. CDR3 protein: CASRQGPTEAFF. The CDR3 DNA reads as TGTGCCAGCAGGCAGGGCCCCACTGAAGCTTTCTTT.

J is TRBJ1-1 and V is TRBV28, with D maybe TRBD1 (5 bases). CDR1 MDHEN and CDR2 SYDVKM come from the germline V gene. CDR3 length equals 14 residues. V lost 7 bases to trimming and J lost 0 bases, with 12 bases between them. The CDR3 DNA is TGTGCCAGCAACCCCGGGGGGATGAACACTGAAGCTTTCTTT. This gives the protein CASNPGGMNTEAFF.